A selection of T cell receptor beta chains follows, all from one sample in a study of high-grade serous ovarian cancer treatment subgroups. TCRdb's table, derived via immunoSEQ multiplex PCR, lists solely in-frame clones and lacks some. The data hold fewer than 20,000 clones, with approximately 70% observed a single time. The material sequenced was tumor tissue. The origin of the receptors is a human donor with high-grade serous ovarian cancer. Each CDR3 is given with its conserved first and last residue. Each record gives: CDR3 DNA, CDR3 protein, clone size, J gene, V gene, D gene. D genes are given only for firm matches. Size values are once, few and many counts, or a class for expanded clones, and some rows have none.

cdr3_nt: TGTGCCTGGAGTCAGATACGAATTGAAAAACTGTTTTTT
cdr3_aa: CAWSQIRIEKLFF
clone_size: few
j_call: TRBJ1-4
v_call: TRBV30
d_call: -

cdr3_nt: TGTGCCAGCAGTTACACAGGGACAGGGGCCGGGGAGCTGTTTTTT
cdr3_aa: CASSYTGTGAGELFF
clone_size: -
j_call: TRBJ2-2
v_call: TRBV6-5
d_call: TRBD1

cdr3_nt: TGTGCCAGCAGTGAAGCACCCAGGGGGGGTCAGCCCCAGCATTTT
cdr3_aa: CASSEAPRGGQPQHF
clone_size: once
j_call: TRBJ1-5
v_call: TRBV6-1
d_call: TRBD1

cdr3_nt: TGTGCCAGCAGCTTCGGCGGGGGGCGTTCCCAAGAGACCCAGTACTTC
cdr3_aa: CASSFGGGRSQETQYF
clone_size: -
j_call: TRBJ2-5
v_call: TRBV7-2
d_call: TRBD2

cdr3_nt: TGTGCCAGCAGTTATCCGGGGGTTGTGCCCCAGCATTTT
cdr3_aa: CASSYPGVVPQHF
clone_size: once
j_call: TRBJ1-5
v_call: TRBV6-5
d_call: -

cdr3_nt: TGTGCCAGCAGTCACCGGGACAGGCTCTCACCCCTCCACTTT
cdr3_aa: CASSHRDRLSPLHF
clone_size: -
j_call: TRBJ1-6
v_call: TRBV6-5
d_call: TRBD1

cdr3_nt: TGCGCCAGCAGCTTGGGGGGTATGAACAATGAGCAGTTCTTC
cdr3_aa: CASSLGGMNNEQFF
clone_size: -
j_call: TRBJ2-1
v_call: TRBV5-1
d_call: -

cdr3_nt: TGCGCCAGCAGCTTGGCGGGACTCCCCCAGGGGAGTGAGCAGTTCTTC
cdr3_aa: CASSLAGLPQGSEQFF
clone_size: -
j_call: TRBJ2-1
v_call: TRBV5-1
d_call: -

cdr3_nt: TGTGCCACCAGCAGACAACAGGGCTCTGGGGCCAACGTCCTGACTTTC
cdr3_aa: CATSRQQGSGANVLTF
clone_size: -
j_call: TRBJ2-6
v_call: TRBV15
d_call: -

cdr3_nt: TGTGCCAGCAGCTCGTGGACAGGATCAGGGTCCGAGCAGTACTTC
cdr3_aa: CASSSWTGSGSEQYF
clone_size: -
j_call: TRBJ2-7
v_call: TRBV11-2
d_call: TRBD1

cdr3_nt: TGTGCCAGCAGCTTCGCGACTAGCGGGGGGGCAGCGCAGTACTTC
cdr3_aa: CASSFATSGGAAQYF
clone_size: -
j_call: TRBJ2-7
v_call: TRBV7-2
d_call: TRBD2

cdr3_nt: TGTGCCAGCAGTGAATACGTTGGAAACACCATATATTTT
cdr3_aa: CASSEYVGNTIYF
clone_size: -
j_call: TRBJ1-3
v_call: TRBV25-1
d_call: -

cdr3_nt: TGTGCCAGCAGCGCAGGACGAGTGCCGGGTGAGCAGTTCTTC
cdr3_aa: CASSAGRVPGEQFF
clone_size: once
j_call: TRBJ2-1
v_call: TRBV9
d_call: -

cdr3_nt: TGTGCCAGCTCAGCTAGGACAGGGCCGAACACTGAAGCTTTCTTT
cdr3_aa: CASSARTGPNTEAFF
clone_size: -
j_call: TRBJ1-1
v_call: TRBV18
d_call: TRBD1

cdr3_nt: TGTGCCAGCAGTGGGGCAGGGGGGTATGAAAAACTGTTTTTT
cdr3_aa: CASSGAGGYEKLFF
clone_size: -
j_call: TRBJ1-4
v_call: TRBV25-1
d_call: TRBD1

cdr3_nt: TGTGCCAGCAGCCCCGGACCTACAGGACCCAACACTGAAGCTTTCTTT
cdr3_aa: CASSPGPTGPNTEAFF
clone_size: -
j_call: TRBJ1-1
v_call: TRBV5-6
d_call: -

cdr3_nt: TGTGCCAGCAGCCCCAGGGGCGGAGAGAGTTGGAGAGCTTTCTTT
cdr3_aa: CASSPRGGESWRAFF
clone_size: few
j_call: TRBJ1-1
v_call: TRBV7-2
d_call: -

cdr3_nt: TGTGCCAGCAGCGCCCCCGGGACAGTAAATTCACCCCTCCACTTT
cdr3_aa: CASSAPGTVNSPLHF
clone_size: -
j_call: TRBJ1-6
v_call: TRBV5-6
d_call: TRBD1

cdr3_nt: TGTGCCGCGGGGACAGGGGGCCACACTGAAGCTTTCTTT
cdr3_aa: CAAGTGGHTEAFF
clone_size: once
j_call: TRBJ1-1
v_call: TRBV7-8
d_call: TRBD1

cdr3_nt: TGTGCCAGCAGTTTACGAAACACTGAAGCTTTCTTT
cdr3_aa: CASSLRNTEAFF
clone_size: -
j_call: TRBJ1-1
v_call: TRBV28
d_call: -

cdr3_nt: TGTGCCAGCAGCGTAGACGGACAGGGGTCACCTGAGCAGTTCTTC
cdr3_aa: CASSVDGQGSPEQFF
clone_size: -
j_call: TRBJ2-1
v_call: TRBV9
d_call: TRBD1

cdr3_nt: TGTGCCAGCAGTCCCGGGCCTGGGGAGAATGAAAAACTGTTTTTT
cdr3_aa: CASSPGPGENEKLFF
clone_size: -
j_call: TRBJ1-4
v_call: TRBV7-2
d_call: -

cdr3_nt: TGCGCCAGCAGCTTGGGAGGGGGCTATTCACCCCTCCACTTT
cdr3_aa: CASSLGGGYSPLHF
clone_size: -
j_call: TRBJ1-6
v_call: TRBV5-1
d_call: TRBD1

cdr3_nt: TGCGCCAGCAGCCAACTTGGGCATTCACCCCTCCACTTT
cdr3_aa: CASSQLGHSPLHF
clone_size: -
j_call: TRBJ1-6
v_call: TRBV4-3
d_call: -

cdr3_nt: TGCAGCGTCCCAAGCCACATAGACACCGGGGAGCTGTTTTTT
cdr3_aa: CSVPSHIDTGELFF
clone_size: -
j_call: TRBJ2-2
v_call: TRBV29-1
d_call: -

cdr3_nt: TGTGCCAGCGGCCGGCTGAAATACGAGCAGTACTTC
cdr3_aa: CASGRLKYEQYF
clone_size: -
j_call: TRBJ2-7
v_call: TRBV5-8
d_call: -

cdr3_nt: TGCGCCAGCAGCCCCCATAGCGGGGTTCTCGATGAGCAGTTCTTC
cdr3_aa: CASSPHSGVLDEQFF
clone_size: once
j_call: TRBJ2-1
v_call: TRBV5-1
d_call: TRBD2

cdr3_nt: TGTGCCAGCAGCTTAGACAGCTCACGCTCTGGAAACACCATATATTTT
cdr3_aa: CASSLDSSRSGNTIYF
clone_size: -
j_call: TRBJ1-3
v_call: TRBV7-2
d_call: -

cdr3_nt: TGCGCCAGCCGGAAACAGGGGGCGCAAGATACGCAGTATTTT
cdr3_aa: CASRKQGAQDTQYF
clone_size: few
j_call: TRBJ2-3
v_call: TRBV5-1
d_call: TRBD1

cdr3_nt: TGTGCCTGGAGTGTAGAAGGTAATCAGCCCCAGCATTTT
cdr3_aa: CAWSVEGNQPQHF
clone_size: few
j_call: TRBJ1-5
v_call: TRBV30
d_call: -

cdr3_nt: TGTGCCAGCAGTGAACGGGAGGAGGGCAAACAGCCCCAGCATTTT
cdr3_aa: CASSEREEGKQPQHF
clone_size: -
j_call: TRBJ1-5
v_call: TRBV6-1
d_call: -

cdr3_nt: TGTGCCAGCGGGAGGGGGCGCGTAAGCACAGATACGCAGTATTTT
cdr3_aa: CASGRGRVSTDTQYF
clone_size: -
j_call: TRBJ2-3
v_call: TRBV7-3
d_call: -

cdr3_nt: TGTGCCAGCAGCCCCCGGGGTTGGGGGGCGCGCAATGGCTACACCTTC
cdr3_aa: CASSPRGWGARNGYTF
clone_size: -
j_call: TRBJ1-2
v_call: TRBV28
d_call: -

cdr3_nt: TGTGCCAGCAGCCCCCGGGCAACCCCATCCAACTATGGCTACACCTTC
cdr3_aa: CASSPRATPSNYGYTF
clone_size: -
j_call: TRBJ1-2
v_call: TRBV7-2
d_call: -

cdr3_nt: TGTGCCAGCGTAGAGCGGGGGGGCGACAATGAGCAGTTCTTC
cdr3_aa: CASVERGGDNEQFF
clone_size: -
j_call: TRBJ2-1
v_call: TRBV6-6
d_call: TRBD2

cdr3_nt: TGTGCCAGCAGCTCGGGACAGACGAACACCGGGGAGCTGTTTTTT
cdr3_aa: CASSSGQTNTGELFF
clone_size: few
j_call: TRBJ2-2
v_call: TRBV7-3
d_call: TRBD1

cdr3_nt: TGTGCCAGTAGTCCGGACAGAAGACTCTCCTACGAGCAGTACTTC
cdr3_aa: CASSPDRRLSYEQYF
clone_size: -
j_call: TRBJ2-7
v_call: TRBV19
d_call: -

cdr3_nt: TGTGCCTGGAGTCTCCCCCTATGGGACACTCGCTCCTACGAGCAGTACTTC
cdr3_aa: CAWSLPLWDTRSYEQYF
clone_size: -
j_call: TRBJ2-7
v_call: TRBV30
d_call: -

cdr3_nt: TGTGCCAGCAGCGTCTTCGGGACAGGGGAACCAGATACGCAGTATTTT
cdr3_aa: CASSVFGTGEPDTQYF
clone_size: -
j_call: TRBJ2-3
v_call: TRBV9
d_call: TRBD1

cdr3_nt: TGTGCCAGCAGTGAAGCCCATGGGACTAGCGGATCAGATACGCAGTATTTT
cdr3_aa: CASSEAHGTSGSDTQYF
clone_size: -
j_call: TRBJ2-3
v_call: TRBV6-1
d_call: TRBD2

cdr3_nt: TGTGCCAGCAGCTTGGGGGCCACCCTTAATTCACCCCTCCACTTT
cdr3_aa: CASSLGATLNSPLHF
clone_size: -
j_call: TRBJ1-6
v_call: TRBV5-6
d_call: -

cdr3_nt: TGCGCCAGCAGCCGGGGACCAGACACTGAAGCTTTCTTT
cdr3_aa: CASSRGPDTEAFF
clone_size: -
j_call: TRBJ1-1
v_call: TRBV5-1
d_call: -

cdr3_nt: TGTGCCAGCAGCCCGACAGGGGCGGTGAATCAGCCCCAGCATTTT
cdr3_aa: CASSPTGAVNQPQHF
clone_size: -
j_call: TRBJ1-5
v_call: TRBV7-9
d_call: TRBD1

cdr3_nt: TGCAGCGTTGATGGGGGAGGCACAGATACGCAGTATTTT
cdr3_aa: CSVDGGGTDTQYF
clone_size: -
j_call: TRBJ2-3
v_call: TRBV29-1
d_call: -

cdr3_nt: TGTGCTAGCAGCTTAAGTCAAGGCGAGACCCAGTACTTC
cdr3_aa: CASSLSQGETQYF
clone_size: once
j_call: TRBJ2-5
v_call: TRBV7-7
d_call: -

cdr3_nt: TGCAGTGCGCCCTCCCGGGGGGGCTACACCTTC
cdr3_aa: CSAPSRGGYTF
clone_size: -
j_call: TRBJ1-2
v_call: TRBV20-1
d_call: -

cdr3_nt: TGTGCCAGCAGCTACCACCCAGAGACCCAGTACTTC
cdr3_aa: CASSYHPETQYF
clone_size: -
j_call: TRBJ2-5
v_call: TRBV7-2
d_call: -

cdr3_nt: TGTGCCAGCAGTGAATGGGGGACGGTGGATCAGCCCCAGCATTTT
cdr3_aa: CASSEWGTVDQPQHF
clone_size: few
j_call: TRBJ1-5
v_call: TRBV2
d_call: -

cdr3_nt: TGTGCCAGCAGTGAATTCACGGGAAGCAATCAGCCCCAGCATTTT
cdr3_aa: CASSEFTGSNQPQHF
clone_size: few
j_call: TRBJ1-5
v_call: TRBV6-1
d_call: -

cdr3_nt: TGTGCCAGCAGGATGGGACTAGCGATAACCAAAAACATTCAGTACTTC
cdr3_aa: CASRMGLAITKNIQYF
clone_size: -
j_call: TRBJ2-4
v_call: TRBV2
d_call: TRBD2

cdr3_nt: TGTGCCAGCAGCTTATCGCAGGGCTTTAATGAAAAACTGTTTTTT
cdr3_aa: CASSLSQGFNEKLFF
clone_size: -
j_call: TRBJ1-4
v_call: TRBV7-2
d_call: -

cdr3_nt: TGTGCCAGCAGACCGGACGGACGAGCGCTCTATGGCTACACCTTC
cdr3_aa: CASRPDGRALYGYTF
clone_size: once
j_call: TRBJ1-2
v_call: TRBV6-5
d_call: -

cdr3_nt: TGTGCCAGCATTTTACAGGGGGGGGAGACCCAGTACTTC
cdr3_aa: CASILQGGETQYF
clone_size: -
j_call: TRBJ2-5
v_call: TRBV27
d_call: -

cdr3_nt: TGTGCCAGCAGCCAAGGCGGGGATGGGAATGAGCAGTTCTTC
cdr3_aa: CASSQGGDGNEQFF
clone_size: -
j_call: TRBJ2-1
v_call: TRBV4-2
d_call: -

cdr3_nt: TGTGCCAGCAGGGAGGGACAGGGGTTAACTGAAGCTTTCTTT
cdr3_aa: CASREGQGLTEAFF
clone_size: -
j_call: TRBJ1-1
v_call: TRBV6-1
d_call: TRBD1